This T cell receptor beta chain is drawn from a study of CD8 T cells in Susac syndrome. Random hexamers primed reverse transcription of about 0.5 to 1 ug RNA. Each CDR3 protein is one row after TCRdb ran MiXCR on the immunoSEQ multiplex PCR reads. This sample carries over 80,000 distinct CDR3 sequences, over 85% of them seen once, and the ten largest clones take 0.32%. The V end was cut by 0 bases, the J end by 2 bases, with 8 bases between. CDR1 and CDR2 from the germline V gene are SQVTM and ANQGSEA. The CDR3 is 13 residues long. J is TRBJ2-7 and V is TRBV29-1; D unresolved. Sequenced input: CD8+ T cells from PBMCs. This clonotype was sampled from a human donor in good health. CDR3 protein: CSVEDGRPYEQYF. DNA for the CDR3: TGCAGCGTTGAAGATGGAAGACCCTACGAGCAGTACTTC.